These 19 T cell receptor beta chains originate from one sample sequenced in a study of T cells after posttransplantation cyclophosphamide (dated by TCRdb to 2016 to 2017). Libraries were built with the immunoSEQ multiplex PCR assay. TCRdb retrieved this table from immuneACCESS and kept in-frame rearrangements only. Not all clones are present; in checked studies, unresolved V genes account for under half, and no reason is known for the remainder. This sample is represented by about 30,000 clones, with no singletons among them. Clones ranked in the top ten supply around 3% of the sample. The sequenced material came from PBMCs. Receptors were obtained from a woman aged 55-69 years in good health, CMV-negative, and a related stem cell transplant donor.

The genes are TRBV7-8 and TRBJ2-5; maybe TRBD1 (5 bases). The CDR3 contains 13 residues. Trimming stripped 4 bases from V and 5 bases from J, with 11 bases between. Germline CDR1 and CDR2: SGHVS and FQNEAQ. CDR3 coding DNA: TGTGCCAGCAGCTCCCTCAGGGCGGAGACCCAGTACTTC. Amino acids: CASSSLRAETQYF.

This clone appeared many times. This chain links TRBV5-1 with TRBJ1-4; D unresolved. The CDR3 is 13 amino acids. Looked up from germline, CDR1 is SGHRS and CDR2 is YFSETQ. Trimming shortened V by 0 bases and J by 3 bases, and 3 bases separated the two germline ends. The CDR3 here is CASSLAANEKLFF. The CDR3 nucleotides read TGCGCCAGCAGCTTGGCAGCTAATGAAAAACTGTTTTTT. Full variable domain (remainder filled in from reference TRBV5-1 and TRBJ1-4): KAGVTQTPRYLIKTRGQQVTLSCSPISGHRSVSWYQQTPGQGLQFLFEYFSETQRNKGNFPGRFSGRQFSNSRSEMNVSTLELGDSALYLCASSLAANEKLFFGSGTQLSVL.

In its sample, this clone was seen a few times. The chain recombines TRBV9 with TRBJ1-2; possibly TRBD1 for D (5 bases). The CDR3 has 14 residues. V was pared by 3 bases and J by 11 bases, with 20 bases between. Germline loops: CDR1 SGDLS, CDR2 YYNGEE. CDR3 sequence: CASSASRGGVRYTF. The CDR3 bases are TGTGCCAGCAGCGCCAGCCGGGGGGGAGTGCGGTACACCTTC.

This clone was observed at least ten times. The chain couples TRBV19 to TRBJ2-7, with unresolved D. This CDR3 comprises 10 residues. V lost 7 bases to trimming and J lost 11 bases, with 12 bases between them. Germline lookup yields CDR1 LNHDA and CDR2 SQIVND (reference sequence). The CDR3 loop is CASKSRAKYF. CDR3 coding DNA: TGTGCCAGTAAATCCCGAGCCAAGTACTTC.

This CDR3 is CASHSYRQPGANVLTF. The CDR3 DNA reads TGTGCCAGCCACTCTTACCGACAACCTGGGGCCAACGTCCTGACTTTC. The genes are TRBV28 and TRBJ2-6, with D unclear. This CDR3 contains 16 residues. Germline V CDR1 and CDR2: MDHEN, SYDVKM. V lost 8 bases to trimming and J lost 2 bases, with 16 bases between them. Together with reference TRBV28 and TRBJ2-6, the CDR3 gives the full variable domain: DVKVTQSSRYLVKRTGEKVFLECVQDMDHENMFWYRQDPGLGLRLIYFSYDVKMKEKGDIPEGYSVSREKKERFSLILESASTNQTSMYLCASHSYRQPGANVLTFGAGSRLTVL.

J is TRBJ1-1 and V is TRBV12-5; 10 bases fit TRBD1. The CDR3 spans 15 residues. Trimming cost V 5 bases and J 6 bases; bases outside gene matches: 9. Germline lookup yields CDR1 LGHNT and CDR2 FRNRAP. DNA of the CDR3: TGTGCTAGTGGTCCGCGACAGGGGGCGCTGGCTGAAGCTTTCTTT. Its translation: CASGPRQGALAEAFF.

This clone was counted many times. The chain has TRBV15 and TRBJ1-2; D gene unclear. Germline CDR1 and CDR2: LNHNV and YYDKDF (reference sequence). This CDR3 region has 12 residues. Trimming stripped 2 bases from V and 5 bases from J, with 6 bases between. The CDR3 protein is CATSRPPYGYTF. Here the CDR3 DNA reads TGTGCCACCAGCAGACCTCCGTATGGCTACACCTTC. The full variable domain, rest sourced from reference TRBV15 and TRBJ1-2, is DAMVIQNPRYQVTQFGKPVTLSCSQTLNHNVMYWYQQKSSQAPKLLFHYYDKDFNNEADTPDNFQSRRPNTSFCFLDIRSPGLGDTAMYLCATSRPPYGYTFGSGTRLTVV.

This clone has more than one count but fewer than ten. The chain links TRBV13 to TRBJ2-3; D is perhaps TRBD1 (5 bases). This CDR3 spans 16 amino acids. V lost 5 bases and J 3 bases, leaving 18 bases between the germline ends. In germline, CDR1 is PRHDT, CDR2 FYEKMQ (reference sequence). The CDR3 nucleotides are TGTGCCAGCAGCACGAACCCAGGGATTGGGACAGATACGCAGTATTTT. It translates to CASSTNPGIGTDTQYF.

This clone was picked up many times. The chain combines TRBV7-9 with TRBJ1-1; possibly TRBD1 for D (5 bases). Trimming shortened V by 7 bases and J by 2 bases, and 14 bases separated the two germline ends. This CDR3 contains 14 residues. Germline V gene lookup returns CDR1 SEHNR and CDR2 FQNEAQ (reference sequence). CDR3: CASKAAGLNTEAFF. DNA for the CDR3: TGTGCCAGCAAAGCGGCGGGGCTCAACACTGAAGCTTTCTTT.

This clone was recorded many times. This chain joins TRBV10-2 and TRBJ2-7; 7 nucleotides align to TRBD2. The germline V gene has CDR1 WSHSY and CDR2 SAAADI. The V segment lost 4 bases and the J segment 6 bases; nucleotides outside the gene matches: 6. The CDR3 sequence is 13 residues long. For the CDR3, the DNA is TGCGCCAGCAGTGGGGCGGGGAGGGGCGAGCAGTACTTC. Encoded protein: CASSGAGRGEQYF.

The gene calls are TRBV5-6 and TRBJ2-5; D ambiguous. The CDR3 consists of 13 residues. V was clipped by 0 bases and J by 1 base, with 4 bases between them. Per germline, CDR1 SGHDT and CDR2 YYEEEE. CDR3 loop: CASSLVSQETQYF. The DNA for the CDR3 is TGTGCCAGCAGCTTGGTTAGCCAAGAGACCCAGTACTTC.

This clone occurred many times. V gene TRBV7-9 combines with J gene TRBJ2-7, with D possibly being TRBD2 (6 bases). Trimming took off 5 bases at V and 6 bases at J, with 20 bases between the two ends. Germline loops: CDR1 SEHNR, CDR2 FQNEAQ (reference sequence). The CDR3 loop spans 15 amino acids. CDR3 DNA: TGTGCCAGCAGCCCCCCGGGACTCAAGGCAAGCGAGCAGTACTTC. Translated, it gives CASSPPGLKASEQYF.

This clone has ten or more counts. V is TRBV28 and J is TRBJ1-4, with D unresolved. V was cut by 3 bases and J by 6 bases, with 8 bases left in between. Germline V gives CDR1 MDHEN, CDR2 SYDVKM. There are 13 residues in the CDR3. CDR3: CASSLRQDEKLFF. In DNA form, the CDR3 reads TGTGCCAGCAGTTTGCGGCAAGATGAAAAACTGTTTTTT.

The chain uses TRBV12-3 or TRBV12-4 and TRBJ2-7; 8 bases are shared with TRBD2. The CDR3 is 13 amino acids. Losses at the gene ends were 8 bases for V and 1 base for J; bases not matched to a gene: 4. The DNA for the CDR3 is TGTGCCAGCCGAACTAGCGGTTCCTACGAGCAGTACTTC. It translates to CASRTSGSYEQYF.

This clone occurred many times. The genes are TRBV6-5 and TRBJ2-3, with D tentatively TRBD2 (6 bases). This CDR3 region has 14 residues. From germline, CDR1 is MNHEY and CDR2 SVGAGI. The V gene lost 5 bases and the J gene lost 0 bases, with 9 bases spanning the gap. CDR3 DNA: TGTGCCAGCAGTCCGGACTACAGCACAGATACGCAGTATTTT. Protein sequence: CASSPDYSTDTQYF.

This chain joins TRBV29-1 and TRBJ2-5; D might be TRBD2 (5 bases). V lost 5 bases to trimming and J lost 5 bases, with 12 bases between them. CDR1 and CDR2 from the germline V gene are SQVTM and ANQGSEA. This CDR3 region has 12 residues. The CDR3 bases are TGCAGCGTTATGAGGGCACCCGAGACCCAGTACTTC. The encoded protein is CSVMRAPETQYF.

This clone was detected only a few times. The rearrangement joins TRBV2 to TRBJ2-1; 9 nucleotides line up with TRBD1. Germline CDR1 SNHLY, CDR2 FYNNEI. This CDR3 contains 13 residues. Trimming at V came to 10 bases and at J to 15 bases, leaving 16 bases not matched to a gene. The CDR3 sequence is CATRPGYRDRVFF. CDR3 bases: TGTGCCACTAGGCCAGGGTACCGGGACAGGGTGTTCTTC.

There are many counts of this clone. Additional DNA sequences in this sample encode the identical CDR3. The chain has TRBV10-1 and TRBJ1-1; D ambiguous. Germline V gene data show CDR1 as WNHNN and CDR2 as SYGVQD (reference sequence). The CDR3 is 13 residues long. Between the trimmed V and J ends, which lost 4 bases and 5 bases, there was a span of 11 bases. CDR3 residues: CASSARGGTEAFF. The CDR3 DNA reads TGCGCCAGCAGTGCCCGGGGAGGTACTGAAGCTTTCTTT.

This clone occurred many times. This chain joins TRBV28 and TRBJ1-2; a possible D gene is TRBD1 (5 bases). Germline lookup yields CDR1 MDHEN and CDR2 SYDVKM. Between the trimmed V and J ends, which lost 6 bases and 8 bases, there was a span of 19 bases. The CDR3 covers 14 residues. The CDR3 here is CASSTYPGGSGYTF. The CDR3 bases are TGTGCCAGCAGCACCTATCCGGGGGGGAGCGGCTACACCTTC.